Listed below are T cell receptor beta chains from one sample, sequenced in a study of T cell responses to AZD1222 COVID-19 vaccine. Sequencing was performed with immunoSEQ multiplex PCR; in TCRdb, only in-frame clones are kept and a portion is missing. The sample includes approximately 140,000 clones, around nine tenths of them seen just once. The material was peripheral blood, obtained on day 0 of AZD1222 vaccination. These receptors came from an adult in good health. The CDR3 runs from the conserved cysteine through the conserved F or W. The order of the fields is V gene, J gene, clone size, D gene, CDR3 protein, CDR3 DNA. The D gene is left open where the match is weak. The size entry is marked missing in some rows and otherwise reads once, few, many or a size class.

TRBV27	TRBJ1-5	NA	TRBD1	CAVRQGRASQPQHF	TGTGCCGTCCGACAGGGACGCGCGAGTCAGCCCCAGCATTTT
TRBV28	TRBJ2-7	NA	TRBD1	CASRPDRGMDEQYF	TGTGCCAGCAGGCCGGACAGGGGTATGGACGAGCAGTACTTC
TRBV5-1	TRBJ1-2	NA	TRBD1	CASSLDRVADGYTF	TGCGCCAGCAGCTTAGACAGGGTGGCGGATGGCTACACCTTC
TRBV6-5	TRBJ1-3	once	NA	CASSYGPRGNTIYF	TGTGCCAGCAGTTACGGGCCTCGAGGAAACACCATATATTTT
TRBV27	TRBJ2-3	NA	TRBD2	CASSGSGDYSSTDTQYF	TGTGCCAGCAGCGGAAGCGGGGACTACTCTAGCACAGATACGCAGTATTTT
TRBV4-3	TRBJ1-3	NA	NA	CASSQRRAGDTIYF	TGCGCCAGCAGCCAGAGAAGGGCGGGGGACACCATATATTTT
TRBV10-3	TRBJ1-6	once	TRBD1	CAISEPGGSSPLHF	TGTGCCATCAGTGAGCCAGGGGGCTCCTCACCCCTCCACTTT
TRBV7-2	TRBJ2-1	NA	NA	CASRQGLNYNEQFF	TGTGCCAGCAGACAAGGACTCAACTACAATGAGCAGTTCTTC
TRBV7-2	TRBJ1-6	NA	NA	CASSLVQGGSPLHF	TGTGCCAGCAGCTTAGTTCAGGGAGGTTCACCCCTCCACTTT
TRBV3-1/TRBV3-2	TRBJ2-5	NA	TRBD2	CASSPEKVAGAPETQYF	TGTGCCAGCAGCCCAGAGAAGGTAGCGGGAGCCCCAGAGACCCAGTACTTC
TRBV18	TRBJ2-7	NA	TRBD2	CASSELAGGREQYF	TGTGCCAGCTCTGAGCTAGCGGGGGGGCGCGAGCAGTACTTC
TRBV4-3	TRBJ1-3	NA	NA	CASSQQSSGNTIYF	TGCGCCAGCAGCCAACAAAGCTCTGGAAACACCATATATTTT
TRBV19	TRBJ1-1	NA	NA	CATGQGYTEAFF	TGTGCCACGGGCCAGGGTTACACTGAAGCTTTCTTT
TRBV10-3	TRBJ1-4	few	NA	CAISPQVATNEKLFF	TGTGCCATCAGCCCCCAGGTAGCAACTAATGAAAAACTGTTTTTT
TRBV11-2	TRBJ1-5	NA	NA	CASSSAGREQHF	TGTGCCAGCAGCTCCGCGGGGAGGGAACAGCATTTT
TRBV11-2	TRBJ2-1	NA	TRBD2	CASSVGLAGGYDEQFF	TGTGCCAGCAGCGTAGGACTAGCGGGAGGGTACGATGAGCAGTTCTTC
TRBV28	TRBJ2-5	NA	NA	CASSPGLLGTQYF	TGTGCCAGCAGTCCCGGGCTCCTCGGGACCCAGTACTTC
TRBV14	TRBJ2-1	NA	NA	CASSQGWRYPRNEQFF	TGTGCCAGCAGCCAAGGATGGCGGTACCCCCGGAATGAGCAGTTCTTC
TRBV6-4	TRBJ1-1	NA	NA	CASSLSMNTEAFF	TGTGCCAGCAGCCTCAGCATGAACACTGAAGCTTTCTTT
TRBV6-5	TRBJ2-2	few	TRBD2	CASTTSGKNTGELFF	TGTGCCAGCACCACTAGCGGGAAGAACACCGGGGAGCTGTTTTTT
TRBV5-4	TRBJ2-3	NA	NA	CASSLGSRGADTQYF	TGTGCCAGCAGCTTAGGCAGCCGAGGGGCGGATACGCAGTATTTT
TRBV18	TRBJ2-1	NA	TRBD2	CASSLGIGTSGNNEQFF	TGTGCCAGCTCACTCGGGATCGGGACTAGCGGGAACAATGAGCAGTTCTTC
TRBV5-4	TRBJ2-5	NA	NA	CASSLPREGAQYF	TGTGCCAGCAGCTTGCCAAGGGAAGGGGCCCAGTACTTC
TRBV9	TRBJ2-5	NA	NA	CASSVGAGSPETQYF	TGTGCCAGCAGCGTAGGGGCAGGCTCCCCGGAGACCCAGTACTTC
TRBV10-3	TRBJ1-1	NA	NA	CAISESWGTEAFF	TGTGCCATCAGTGAGTCCTGGGGGACTGAAGCTTTCTTT
TRBV18	TRBJ2-3	NA	TRBD2	CASSPLAGASTDTQYF	TGTGCCAGCTCACCCTTAGCGGGGGCCAGCACAGATACGCAGTATTTT
TRBV5-4	TRBJ1-1	NA	TRBD1	CASSDQGEDTEAFF	TGTGCCAGCAGCGACCAGGGGGAGGACACTGAAGCTTTCTTT
TRBV3-1/TRBV3-2	TRBJ1-3	once	TRBD1	CASSQGPTGTGNTIYF	TGTGCCAGCAGCCAAGGTCCGACAGGGACTGGAAACACCATATATTTT
TRBV24-1	TRBJ2-2	NA	NA	CATSDGHTFQDTGELFF	TGTGCCACCAGTGATGGGCACACCTTTCAAGACACCGGGGAGCTGTTTTTT
TRBV4-3	TRBJ2-7	NA	NA	CASSQDLGQYEQYF	TGCGCCAGCAGCCAAGATCTTGGGCAGTACGAGCAGTACTTC
TRBV13	TRBJ2-2	NA	TRBD1	CASSSDQGVANTGELFF	TGTGCCAGCAGCTCGGATCAGGGGGTCGCGAACACCGGGGAGCTGTTTTTT
TRBV6-2/TRBV6-3	TRBJ2-1	NA	NA	CASSYPGFANEQFF	TGTGCCAGCAGTTACCCCGGGTTTGCCAATGAGCAGTTCTTC
TRBV18	TRBJ2-6	NA	TRBD1	CASSQQGAQGANVLTF	TGTGCCAGCTCGCAACAGGGGGCGCAAGGGGCCAACGTCCTGACTTTC
TRBV20-1	TRBJ1-1	NA	NA	CSARGGPEAFF	TGCAGTGCTAGAGGGGGTCCCGAAGCTTTCTTT
TRBV4-1	TRBJ2-2	NA	NA	CASSQVPAGNTGELFF	TGCGCCAGCAGCCAAGTGCCAGCTGGGAACACCGGGGAGCTGTTTTTT
TRBV5-4	TRBJ1-3	NA	NA	CASSLGGTGGNTIYF	TGTGCCAGCAGCTTGGGAGGTACCGGTGGAAACACCATATATTTT
TRBV28	TRBJ2-1	NA	TRBD1	CASQGAREQFF	TGTGCCAGCCAGGGGGCCCGGGAGCAGTTCTTC
TRBV28	TRBJ1-1	NA	NA	CASSPRDTGLDEAFF	TGTGCCAGCAGTCCCCGAGACACCGGTTTGGATGAAGCTTTCTTT
TRBV30	TRBJ1-5	NA	NA	CATQGMGWSNQPQHF	TGTGCCACCCAAGGGATGGGTTGGAGCAATCAGCCCCAGCATTTT
TRBV19	TRBJ1-1	once	NA	CASSIVQGRGGTEAFF	TGTGCCAGTAGTATAGTGCAGGGGAGGGGAGGCACTGAAGCTTTCTTT
TRBV12-1	TRBJ1-5	NA	NA	CASSFDGVGTGRAPQHF	TGTGCCAGCAGCTTTGATGGAGTTGGGACAGGGAGGGCGCCCCAGCATTTT
TRBV27	TRBJ2-1	NA	TRBD1	CASSFSTGGNEQFF	TGTGCCAGCAGTTTCTCCACAGGGGGCAATGAGCAGTTCTTC
TRBV19	TRBJ2-5	NA	TRBD2	CASSWTSGQETQYF	TGTGCCAGTAGCTGGACTAGCGGCCAAGAGACCCAGTACTTC
TRBV19	TRBJ1-6	NA	NA	CATGGYNSPLHF	TGTGCCACCGGAGGGTATAATTCACCCCTCCACTTT
TRBV6-2/TRBV6-3	TRBJ2-5	once	NA	CASSGALETQYF	TGTGCCAGCAGTGGAGCCTTAGAGACCCAGTACTTC
TRBV25-1	TRBJ2-6	NA	TRBD2	CASMLGGGSGANVLTF	TGTGCCAGCATGTTGGGCGGGGGCTCTGGGGCCAACGTCCTGACTTTC
TRBV11-1	TRBJ2-1	NA	TRBD2	CASSRAGGRSYNEQFF	TGTGCCAGCAGCCGAGCGGGGGGGCGTTCCTACAATGAGCAGTTCTTC